This paragraph covers one TCR beta chain sequence. No antigen is known for it. TCRdb ran MiXCR on the 5' RACE reads and lists one entry per CDR3 protein. The sample lists around 550,000 distinct CDR3 sequences, 15% to 20% occurring once. CDR3 size: 14 residues. Trimming at V came to 11 bases and at J to 3 bases, leaving 10 bases not matched to a gene. Germline V CDR1 and CDR2: MNHEY, SMNVEV (reference sequence). The record originates from a study of T cells after yellow fever vaccination. Study-wide results and caveats: Clonotype sharing between CD4 and CD8 compartments was small.

V usage is TRBV27 and J usage is TRBJ2-7, with 10 bases identical to TRBD1. This clonotype was sampled from a man aged 25-45 years who received the YFV17D yellow fever vaccine. The sample here was PBMCs, taken 15 days after the yellow fever booster vaccination. The CDR3 is CAYQRRDRGYEQYF. DNA for the CDR3: TGTGCCTATCAACGCCGGGACAGGGGCTACGAGCAGTACTTC.